The 30 T cell receptor beta chains reported below all come from one sample, sequenced in a study of T cell repertoires in cytomegalovirus infection. TCRdb ran MiXCR on the reads and lists one entry per CDR3 protein. The table shows hundreds of thousands of distinct CDR3 sequences, with around 31% occurring only once. These receptors have no known antigen. This material consisted of cultured PBMCs, taken from culture after CMV antigen stimulation. These receptors were collected from a human donor in good health (CMV status not recorded). Some clones in this sample may be carry-over from other donors' samples.

This clonotype was detected a few times. V gene TRBV7-2 combines with J gene TRBJ2-5; 9 nucleotides align to TRBD1. The CDR3 runs to 14 residues. Germline CDR1 SGHTA, CDR2 FQGNSA. Trimming took 5 bases from V and 6 from J; bases not matched to a gene: 7. The DNA of the CDR3 is TGTGCCAGCAGCCAACAGGGGGCGAAGAAGACCCAGTACTTC. Its protein product is CASSQQGAKKTQYF. Together with reference TRBV7-2 and TRBJ2-5, the CDR3 gives the full variable domain: GAGVSQSPSNKVTEKGKDVELRCDPISGHTALYWYRQSLGQGLEFLIYFQGNSAPDKSGLPSDRFSAERTGGSVSTLTIQRTQQEDSAVYLCASSQQGAKKTQYFGPGTRLLVL.

This clonotype was counted ten times or more. V gene TRBV7-2 combines with J gene TRBJ2-3; D unclear. Trimming removed 5 bases from V and 5 bases from J, with 23 bases in between. Germline loops: CDR1 SGHTA, CDR2 FQGNSA. The CDR3 contains 17 residues. Here the CDR3 reads CASSLFSASVEEDTQYF. In nucleotides, the CDR3 is TGTGCCAGCAGCCTCTTCTCGGCCAGCGTGGAAGAAGATACGCAGTATTTT.

This CDR3 is CSANPGTATDQPQHF. The CDR3 DNA follows: TGCAGTGCCAACCCCGGGACAGCGACGGATCAGCCCCAGCATTTT. The chain carries TRBV20-1 and TRBJ1-5, with 7 bases lining up with TRBD1. V lost 6 bases, J lost 5 bases, and 13 bases stayed unmatched. Per the germline V gene, CDR1 is DFQATT and CDR2 is SNEGSKA (reference sequence). This CDR3 is built from 15 residues.

The chain links TRBV7-2 to TRBJ1-1, with a weak D call TRBD1 (5 bases). The germline V gene has CDR1 SGHTA and CDR2 FQGNSA. The CDR3 spans 14 residues. Trimming took off 0 bases at V and 10 bases at J, with 15 bases between the two ends. The CDR3 region has the DNA TGTGCCAGCAGCTTAGCGCGGGGGGAATTGGGAGCTTTCTTT. This sequence encodes CASSLARGELGAFF.

This clonotype was detected many times. This chain joins TRBV7-2 and TRBJ2-5; D is unresolved. Germline V gene data show CDR1 as SGHTA and CDR2 as FQGNSA. V was cut by 5 bases and J by 5 bases, with 15 bases left in between. This CDR3 contains 14 residues. CDR3 in DNA: TGTGCCAGCAGCCTAATGCTAGTTCGGGAGACCCAGTACTTC. It encodes CASSLMLVRETQYF. Combining the CDR3 with reference TRBV7-2 and TRBJ2-5 gives the whole variable domain GAGVSQSPSNKVTEKGKDVELRCDPISGHTALYWYRQSLGQGLEFLIYFQGNSAPDKSGLPSDRFSAERTGGSVSTLTIQRTQQEDSAVYLCASSLMLVRETQYFGPGTRLLVL.

This clonotype was seen a handful of times. This rearrangement joins TRBV10-3 to TRBJ2-2; tentative D call: TRBD2 (6 bases). The germline V and J ends were trimmed by 0 bases and 4 bases, with 18 bases remaining between them. Germline V gene sequence: CDR1 ENHRY, CDR2 SYGVKD. The CDR3 spans 18 residues. This CDR3 is CAISESGRTLPFTGELFF. CDR3 in DNA: TGTGCCATCAGTGAGTCAGGGAGGACTTTACCCTTCACCGGGGAGCTGTTTTTT.

This clonotype was seen repeatedly, ten times or more. The genes are TRBV7-8 and TRBJ1-1, with 7 positions matching TRBD1. There are 15 residues in the CDR3. Looked up from germline, CDR1 is SGHVS and CDR2 is FQNEAQ. Trimming cost V 2 bases and J 4 bases; bases outside gene matches: 7. CDR3 sequence reads: CASSLLTGLSTEAFF. The CDR3 nucleotides are TGTGCCAGCAGCTTACTGACAGGGTTGAGCACTGAAGCTTTCTTT.

J is TRBJ2-7 and V is TRBV9; 8 bases agree with TRBD1. V shed 0 bases and J 1 base; nucleotides not matched to a gene: 6. Germline V lookup: CDR1 SGDLS, CDR2 YYNGEE. This CDR3 has 16 residues. The CDR3 region is CASSVGQGAPSYEQYF. The CDR3 DNA reads as TGTGCCAGCAGCGTAGGGCAGGGGGCACCTTCCTACGAGCAGTACTTC. The complete variable domain, with remaining parts taken from reference TRBV9 and TRBJ2-7, reads DSGVTQTPKHLITATGQRVTLRCSPRSGDLSVYWYQQSLDQGLQFLIQYYNGEERAKGNILERFSAQQFPDLHSELNLSSLELGDSALYFCASSVGQGAPSYEQYFGPGTRLTVT.

The V gene is TRBV20-1, the J gene TRBJ1-1; the D is unclear. Germline loops: CDR1 DFQATT, CDR2 SNEGSKA (reference sequence). The CDR3 covers 15 residues. V dropped 0 bases and J dropped 7 bases, with 18 bases sitting between them. CDR3 DNA: TGCAGTGCTAGAGATCCGTCCCTGGGTAAGGGTGAAGCTTTCTTT. As protein: CSARDPSLGKGEAFF.

The chain uses TRBV12-3 or TRBV12-4 and TRBJ2-5, with D maybe TRBD2 (7 bases). This CDR3 has 15 amino acids. V was clipped by 3 bases and J by 4 bases, with 15 bases between them. DNA for the CDR3: TGTGCCAGCAGTTTGAGGGGGGGAGGACGAGAGACCCAGTACTTC. Translated: CASSLRGGGRETQYF.

This sequence joins TRBV20-1 and TRBJ1-2; D gene ambiguous. The CDR3 is 14 residues long. Trimming removed 3 bases from V and 1 base from J, with 12 bases in between. CDR1 and CDR2 from the germline V gene are DFQATT and SNEGSKA (reference sequence). CDR3 coding DNA: TGCAGTGCTAGTCGGCCAGGACTTAACTATGGCTACACCTTC. This sequence encodes CSASRPGLNYGYTF.

The chain has TRBV7-9 and TRBJ2-5; 10 bases are a match to TRBD2. From germline, CDR1 is SEHNR and CDR2 FQNEAQ (reference sequence). Trimming at V came to 2 bases and at J to 4 bases, leaving 7 bases not matched to a gene. The CDR3 loop spans 16 amino acids. The CDR3 sequence is CASSLYGTSARETQYF. CDR3 coding DNA: TGTGCCAGCAGCTTATACGGGACTAGCGCCCGAGAGACCCAGTACTTC. The full variable domain, completed using reference TRBV7-9 and TRBJ2-5, is DTGVSQNPRHKITKRGQNVTFRCDPISEHNRLYWYRQTLGQGPEFLTYFQNEAQLEKSRLLSDRFSAERPKGSFSTLEIQRTEQGDSAMYLCASSLYGTSARETQYFGPGTRLLVL.

Ten or more counts support this clonotype. The chain combines TRBV7-8 with TRBJ1-4, with D unresolved. Trimming left V 5 bases short and J 3 bases short, with 16 bases between. The CDR3 has 16 residues. Germline CDR1 is SGHVS and CDR2 is FQNEAQ. Here the CDR3 reads CASSPVGGRPNEKLFF. The DNA of the CDR3 is TGTGCCAGCAGCCCTGTGGGAGGCCGGCCTAATGAAAAACTGTTTTTT. The full variable domain, with the rest looked up from reference TRBV7-8 and TRBJ1-4, is GAGVSQSPRYKVAKRGQDVALRCDPISGHVSLFWYQQALGQGPEFLTYFQNEAQLDKSGLPSDRFFAERPEGSVSTLKIQRTQQEDSAVYLCASSPVGGRPNEKLFFGSGTQLSVL.

This sequence joins TRBV7-2 and TRBJ2-1, with 8 bases aligning to TRBD2. Per the germline V gene, CDR1 is SGHTA and CDR2 is FQGNSA. This CDR3 contains 15 residues. J was trimmed by 4 bases and V by 5 bases; bases with no gene match: 7. This CDR3 reads CASSQLADFYNEQFF. As DNA, the CDR3 is TGTGCCAGCAGCCAACTAGCGGACTTTTACAATGAGCAGTTCTTC.

This clonotype has a handful of counts. The rearrangement joins TRBV7-2 to TRBJ2-3, with 9 bases lining up with TRBD2. J gave up 0 bases and V 8 bases, and 9 bases lay outside the gene matches. There are 16 residues in the CDR3. CDR1 and CDR2 (germline): SGHTA, FQGNSA. The CDR3 protein is CASLSAAGGSTDTQYF. CDR3 DNA: TGTGCCAGCCTTTCAGCTGCGGGGGGGAGCACAGATACGCAGTATTTT.

The genes are TRBV7-9 and TRBJ2-3, with TRBD1 as a possible D gene (5 bases). The CDR3 is made up of 16 amino acids. Between the trimmed V and J ends, which lost 1 base and 4 bases, there was a span of 15 bases. Germline lookup yields CDR1 SEHNR and CDR2 FQNEAQ (reference sequence). The CDR3 spells CASSLGWPGSPDTQYF. The CDR3 DNA is TGTGCCAGCAGCTTAGGGTGGCCAGGGTCCCCAGATACGCAGTATTTT.

There are a few counts of this clonotype. The rearrangement uses TRBV12-3 or TRBV12-4 and TRBJ1-1; D gene unclear. This CDR3 has 12 amino acids. V lost 4 bases, J lost 11 bases, and 14 bases lay in between. The CDR3 DNA is TGTGCCAGCAGTTACGACACGCTGGGGGCTTTCTTT. Translating it yields CASSYDTLGAFF.

This clonotype is a singleton in its sample. V usage is TRBV28 and J usage is TRBJ1-5; weak D call: TRBD1 (6 bases). The CDR3 loop spans 16 amino acids. V was clipped by 6 bases and J by 7 bases, with 22 bases between them. CDR1 and CDR2 from the germline V gene are MDHEN and SYDVKM. Written as DNA, the CDR3 is TGTGCCAGCAGCCCCCTAGGGGGGGGAAAGGAACAGCCCCAGCATTTT. Residues: CASSPLGGGKEQPQHF.

This clonotype has a handful of counts. The chain joins TRBV2 to TRBJ1-1; D unclear. CDR3 length: 14 residues. Trimming removed 1 base from V and 10 bases from J, with 16 bases in between. Germline lookup yields CDR1 SNHLY and CDR2 FYNNEI. CDR3 DNA sequence: TGTGCCAGCAGTGAAGGCGTCCCATCCATGATAGCTTTCTTT. Its protein product is CASSEGVPSMIAFF.

The table lists this clonotype with a few counts. This chain links TRBV7-9 with TRBJ2-1; the D gene is possibly TRBD2 (6 bases). Trimming shortened V by 5 bases and J by 9 bases, and 20 bases separated the two germline ends. In germline, CDR1 is SEHNR, CDR2 FQNEAQ (reference sequence). The length of the CDR3 is 15 residues. The CDR3 nucleotides read TGTGCCAGCAGCATTCGACGGGAGATTCGAGGTGAGCAGTTCTTC. It yields the protein CASSIRREIRGEQFF.

V usage is TRBV6-1 and J usage is TRBJ1-1; a possible D gene is TRBD1 (5 bases). CDR3 length equals 13 residues. V was clipped by 3 bases and J by 5 bases, with 10 bases between them. Germline V gene data show CDR1 as MNHNS and CDR2 as SASEGT. CDR3 protein: CASSEGGETEAFF. CDR3 nucleotides: TGTGCCAGCAGTGAGGGGGGGGAAACTGAAGCTTTCTTT.

The chain carries TRBV10-3 and TRBJ2-7; 7 bases are shared with TRBD2. V gave up 3 bases and J gave up 2 bases; unmatched junction bases: 4. Germline assignment: CDR1 ENHRY and CDR2 SYGVKD. The CDR3 has 14 residues. The CDR3 coding sequence is TGTGCCATCAGTGAAGGGACTACAACCTACGAGCAGTACTTC. Protein sequence: CAISEGTTTYEQYF.

V is TRBV7-2 and J is TRBJ2-7; D might be TRBD2 (6 bases). CDR1 is SGHTA, CDR2 FQGNSA, per germline. CDR3 length equals 14 residues. V was pared by 5 bases and J by 3 bases, with 14 bases between. The CDR3 DNA follows: TGTGCCAGCAGCCGGGGCCTAGCGAGCTACGAGCAGTACTTC. This encodes CASSRGLASYEQYF.

The chain employs TRBV5-1 and TRBJ2-3; 12 bases agree with TRBD2. V trimming: 3 bases; J trimming: 4 bases; junction bases outside the gene matches: 3. The CDR3 runs 15 residues. Germline assignment: CDR1 SGHRS and CDR2 YFSETQ. Here the CDR3 DNA reads TGCGCCAGCAGCTCTGGACTAGCGGGGCCAGATACGCAGTATTTT. Encoded protein: CASSSGLAGPDTQYF.

J is TRBJ2-3 and V is TRBV6-6; D tentatively fits TRBD1 or TRBD2 (5 bases each). The germline V gene has CDR1 MNHNY and CDR2 SVGAGI (reference sequence). V shed 0 bases and J shed 4 bases, with 14 bases lying between them. This CDR3 has 16 amino acids. The CDR3 DNA sequence: TGTGCCAGCAGTTACTCGCCCGGGACGGGCGCAGATACGCAGTATTTT. Translation gives CASSYSPGTGADTQYF.

The gene calls are TRBV2 and TRBJ2-7, with D possibly TRBD1 on 6 matching bases. The CDR3 extends over 13 amino acids. Trimming pared 6 bases from V and 9 bases from J, leaving 18 bases between. Germline V gene data show CDR1 as SNHLY and CDR2 as FYNNEI. The CDR3 bases are TGTGCCAGCAGCCCAGGGGTCGGAACCGGGCAGTACTTC. It yields the protein CASSPGVGTGQYF. Full variable domain (outside the CDR3, taken from reference TRBV2 and TRBJ2-7): EPEVTQTPSHQVTQMGQEVILRCVPISNHLYFYWYRQILGQKVEFLVSFYNNEISEKSEIFDDQFSVERPDGSNFTLKIRSTKLEDSAMYFCASSPGVGTGQYFGPGTRLTVT.

The chain recombines TRBV28 with TRBJ2-5, with D possibly called TRBD1 or TRBD2 (5 bases each). V lost 7 bases, J lost 2 bases, and 17 bases lay in between. The CDR3 is made up of 15 amino acids. CDR1 and CDR2 from the germline V gene are MDHEN and SYDVKM. The CDR3 loop is CASNQRTRPQETQYF. CDR3 coding DNA: TGTGCCAGCAACCAGCGGACAAGACCTCAAGAGACCCAGTACTTC.

CDR3 sequence (DNA): TGTGCCAGCAGCTTAGCCCGGGGTCTAGACCTAGTCGAGCAGTACTTC. This translates into CASSLARGLDLVEQYF. The rearrangement links TRBV7-9 to TRBJ2-7; possible D gene TRBD2, 5 bases. V lost 0 bases and J lost 6, with 18 bases in between. CDR1 is SEHNR and CDR2 is FQNEAQ in the germline V gene (reference sequence). The CDR3 is 16 residues long.

The chain combines TRBV2 with TRBJ2-5; D perhaps matches TRBD1 (5 bases). CDR3 length equals 14 residues. CDR1 SNHLY and CDR2 FYNNEI come from the germline V gene. V was clipped by 5 bases and J by 0 bases, with 10 bases between them. The CDR3 region has the DNA TGTGCCAGCAGTAAAGGACACTACCAAGAGACCCAGTACTTC. Translation gives CASSKGHYQETQYF.

The V gene is TRBV5-6, the J gene TRBJ1-6; D not certain. Trimming left V 4 bases short and J 2 bases short, with 13 bases between. Germline values: CDR1 SGHDT, CDR2 YYEEEE. This CDR3 has 16 residues. CDR3 protein: CASSTLEPTYNSPLHF. CDR3 coding DNA: TGTGCCAGCAGCACCCTAGAACCCACCTATAATTCACCCCTCCACTTT.